Listed here is a single T cell receptor beta chain. No antigen is known for it. Qualities for individual bases were not recorded, and no much larger clone is one base off. The data belong to a study of cytomegalovirus exposure and HLA in healthy donors (dated by TCRdb to 2016 to 2017). Regarding the study in general: According to an earlier analysis of several hundred of the donors, 200 million or so T cells yielded 117 million unique TCR beta sequences and approximately 300 Gb of sequence data. On average, roughly 250,000 unique TCR beta nucleotide sequences were sequenced per donor among 398 genotyped donors of the cohort, with roughly 19% of those sequences being non-productive. Because of strong linkage in the cohort, roughly five DR-DQ haplotypes were treated as single units for association and clustering. All discovery cohort repertoires had been generated on a single sequencing platform. Class I and class II HLA loci were covered by the typing at four-digit resolution. Besides the first cohort of approximately 670 subjects, a separate validation cohort made up of over 95 different subjects was used. Donor age, sex, ethnicity and CMV serostatus were collected together with the repertoire data. The T cell repertoires of 700 or so subjects were profiled by immunosequencing and related to cytomegalovirus serostatus. The study aimed to test whether cataloging public T cell receptors could reveal signatures of past pathogen exposure. High-throughput TCR immunosequencing, statistical association of individual TCRs with disease status, and machine learning were combined to predict cytomegalovirus infection status. Rather than using new phenotypic data, the later analysis identified candidate immune exposures from TCR beta sequences and from how often those sequences occurred across donors. In an earlier analysis of 587 of the donors, high-throughput TCR beta sequencing was used to judge whether each TCR beta V gene segment behaved as functional or pseudogenic. A later analysis re-analyzed previously published TCR beta repertoires from about 600 donors and added high-resolution HLA genotyping to study TCR occurrence patterns. Typing coverage varied by locus: about 620-630 donors for A, B, C, DRB1 and DQB1; around 560 for DQA1; 600 to 610 for DPA1; 450 to 480 for DPB1. Genome-wide SNP genotypes for about three fifths of the roughly 670 donors were used in a later genetic analysis, which treated that subset as a discovery cohort. An early release covering approximately 600 HLA-typed donors comprised around 300 gigabases of sequencing data and tens of millions of unique TCR sequences. Of the approximately 400 genotyped donors, over 65% fell in the genetic ancestry cluster associated with self-reported Caucasian donors.

The receptor library was made with the immunoSEQ multiplex PCR assay. The multiplex PCR relied on a mix of 60 forward primers for TCR Vbeta segments and 13 reverse primers for TCR Jbeta segments. The CDR3 region of rearranged TCR beta genes was amplified from genomic DNA with a multiplex PCR assay. The amplified TCR beta libraries were sequenced on the Illumina HiSeq System as 87-base-pair reads. As for the original processing: A later analysis counted approximately 76 million unique TCR beta chains across the 666 repertoires, and some 12 million of these chains were shared by at least two donors. Raw reads were error-corrected and collapsed into unique sequences with a nearest-neighbor algorithm that merged closely related sequences to remove PCR and sequencing errors. Alignment of CDR3 sequences to IMGT reference sequences was used to assign V, D and J gene segments. For a sequence to be retained, a match of at least six nucleotides to both a V gene segment and a J gene segment was required. Rearrangements were called productive when the CDR3 lacked stop codons and stayed in frame with V and J; all others were non-productive. Following IMGT convention, CDR3 was defined as the stretch from the second conserved V-encoded cysteine to the conserved J-encoded phenylalanine. In an earlier analysis of 587 of the donors, sequences lacking an unambiguous match to a single V gene segment were excluded. In an earlier analysis of a few hundred of the donors, V segments were called functional above 56.7% productive rearrangements and were called segregating when the between-donor standard deviation exceeded 5%. A statistical classification framework was built for diagnosing cytomegalovirus status from the catalog of TCR beta chain sequences. A later analysis assigned V and J genes by comparing TCR nucleotide sequences with IMGT/GENE-DB human TR gene sequences. The TCRdist pipeline was used in a later analysis to assign CDR3 sequences and most-parsimonious VDJ recombination scenarios. In a later analysis, each TCR beta chain was defined by its CDR3 amino acid sequence together with its V-gene family, and reads without a unique V-gene family were excluded. In a later analysis, approximately 590 highly shared, low-generation-probability nucleotide sequences were removed to address suspected cross-contamination and a sequencing artifact. For each public chain, a later analysis derived a clonal expansion index from normalized ranks of inferred template counts within each repertoire. Generation probabilities in a later analysis came from a VDJ recombination model fitted to out-of-frame rearrangements, and those results were checked against IGoR. In a later analysis, hypergeometric tests were used to score TCR-TCR, TCR-HLA and TCR-CMV co-occurrence, with a repertoire-size bias correction applied to TCR pairs. False discovery rates were estimated in a later analysis by permuting HLA or CMV assignments 20 times. In a later analysis, co-occurring TCRs were grouped with DBSCAN, and TCRdist sequence similarity was added when clustering was performed within HLA-allele-positive subsets. Repertoires with fewer than 30,000 or more than 120,000 public chains were left out of co-occurrence clustering, as were a handful of repertoires with anomalous nucleotide sharing. TCRdb stores this immuneACCESS table with in-frame sequences only. Part of the clones is absent; in the studies checked, under half of the shortfall reflects unresolved V genes, and no reason is known for the rest. D and trimming were read from the DNA, whereas the V and J calls and clone size are those reported in that table. Counted in this sample were approximately 150,000 clones; 65% to 85% of them appeared once. The ten largest clones take up 1.2% to 1.5% of the sample.

Beyond this particular receptor, the publication reports: Presence/absence analyses assumed roughly uniform sequencing depth across donors, an assumption that may not hold. According to a later genetic analysis, donors in an Asian-associated ancestry cluster had fewer N-insertions in productive TCRs than the roughly 660-donor mean. An earlier analysis of 587 of the donors showed that most TCR beta V segments appeared in productive rearrangements either about 87% or about 30% of the time, which broadly matched IMGT annotations. At a false discovery rate of 0.05, a later analysis linked around 15,000 TCR beta sequences to specific HLA alleles. In vitro tests confirmed that three of the cytomegalovirus-associated TCR beta chains recognize cytomegalovirus antigens. A group of highly shared sequence variants was considered likely to be a technical artifact of the sequencing pipeline. While some public TCRs were present in many individuals, most TCR sequences turned up only very rarely across donors. Because the 87-base-pair reads could not distinguish some IMGT-functional V segments, including TRBV6-2 and TRBV6-3, those segments were excluded. Strong co-occurrence of HLA alleles, especially DR and DQ, made assigning TCR associations to individual alleles difficult. Because counts were too low, seventeen rarely observed V segments, including chromosome 9 orphons, were excluded from the earlier analysis of several hundred of the donors. A later analysis found that TCR association rates varied across HLA loci, with DRB1 alleles showing the most associated TCRs and HLA-C alleles the fewest. A later genetic analysis associated a missense DCLRE1C variant with V-gene and J-gene trimming of TCR beta chains, and an independent cohort replicated the association. In a later analysis, HLA-associated TCR beta chains showed more clonal expansion and lower generation probabilities than non-associated chains that were equally common. Only TCR beta chains were sequenced in this cohort, and the absence of alpha or paired-chain data limited detectable features. A further reported finding was that TCR beta sequences accurately predicted the HLA-A and HLA-B alleles for most subjects in the first cohort. The classifier was reported to diagnose cytomegalovirus status with high specificity and sensitivity in both the original and validation cohorts. Most CMV-associated TCR beta chains appeared to be HLA-restricted in a later analysis, and the HLA associations seemed to be driven largely by CMV exposure. A later analysis reported that several top co-occurrence clusters appeared linked to parvovirus B19, influenza, CMV and Epstein-Barr virus. In the study, approximately 160 TCR beta chains were listed as associated with cytomegalovirus. It was suggested by the authors that the approach could potentially be generalized to other disease states and immunological phenotypes. HLA typing was unavailable for some donors at each locus, so association tests used only the typed subset. CMV serostatus was the only immune exposure information available for the cohort. Linkage disequilibrium might explain the correlated functional status among segregating V segments, but an unknown experimental factor could not be excluded.

The cohort consisted of some 730 healthy bone marrow donors. At the time of sampling, every cohort member was nominally healthy, though immune exposures that went unrecorded were likely present. The donor tested CMV seronegative and was one of the 352 seronegative cohort members. Each donor provided a peripheral blood sample, and peripheral blood mononuclear cells were used for TCR beta sequencing. The Qiagen DNeasy Blood Extraction Kit was used to extract genomic DNA from the blood cell samples. The CDR3 goes from the cysteine to the phenylalanine over 16 residues. The DNA shown is the 48-base CDR3, in frame from base 1. The germline ends are 14 bases apart after V is trimmed by 0 bases and J by 5 bases. CDR1 and CDR2 were assigned from the germline V gene as SGDLS and YYNGEE.

The V gene is TRBV9 and the J gene is TRBJ2-2; a weak D assignment points to TRBD1 (5 bases agree). Sequencing was performed on PBMCs. This sequence originates from a man in his 60s in good health and CMV-seronegative. The CDR3 has the sequence CASSVGPPTVTGELFF. The bases are TGTGCCAGCAGCGTAGGTCCCCCGACAGTGACCGGGGAGCTGTTTTTT.